The clone carrying this T cell receptor (beta chain) was recorded only once. Total RNA amounts of at least 5 micrograms were extracted per sample. Sample-barcoded 5' priming and a J-beta primer mix drove a second PCR of roughly 7 to 11 cycles. Each TCR beta cDNA got a 12-nucleotide random molecular identifier. A single record per CDR3 protein comes from TCRdb applying MiXCR to the 5' RACE reads. The table records more than 1.4 million distinct CDR3 sequences, around 42% of them present only once. J lost 2 bases, V lost 3 bases, and 6 bases had no gene match. The germline V gene has CDR1 MNHEY and CDR2 SMNVEV (reference sequence). The CDR3 consists of 15 residues. This entry is derived from a study of blood T cells in healthy people across ages. Study context: About one barcoded TCR beta cDNA was captured per two T cells.

Sequencing was carried out using blood. This sequence was found in a woman aged 18-29 years in good health. This sequence joins TRBV27 and TRBJ2-5; 7 bases agree with TRBD2. CDR3 protein: CASSFLGGIQETQYF. Here the CDR3 DNA reads TGTGCCAGCAGTTTTCTCGGGGGGATTCAAGAGACCCAGTACTTC.